This is a list of T cell receptor beta chains from one sample in a study of T cells after posttransplantation cyclophosphamide. Repertoires were generated with immunoSEQ multiplex PCR, while TCRdb's copy carries only in-frame clones and drops some. Among about 17,000 clones listed, more than 80% were seen once. Material: PBMCs, obtained 440 to 450 days after allogeneic stem cell transplant with calcineurin inhibitor and methotrexate. These receptor sequences come from a male patient in his thirties who received an allogeneic stem cell transplant from an unrelated donor, was CMV-positive, and had acute and chronic GVHD. Among the T cells, some may be from the graft donor. Each CDR3 is given with its conserved first and last residue. The order of the fields is clone size, V gene, D gene, J gene, CDR3 DNA, CDR3 protein. A D gene is named only where the DNA matches it firmly. The size field is filled for only some rows; it gives once, few, many or a size class.

abundance: .; v_gene: TRBV6-1; d_gene: .; j_gene: TRBJ1-1; CDR3nt: TGTGCCAGCCAGTTGGGGCAGAACCTTGAAGCTTTCTTT; CDR3aa: CASQLGQNLEAFF
abundance: .; v_gene: TRBV5-1; d_gene: .; j_gene: TRBJ1-1; CDR3nt: TGCGCCAGCAGCCCCGCCGGACAGTTCAACACTGAAGCTTTCTTT; CDR3aa: CASSPAGQFNTEAFF
abundance: few; v_gene: TRBV12-2; d_gene: .; j_gene: TRBJ1-1; CDR3nt: TGTGCAAGTCGCTTATCACCCCGGGACAGGGGGTCGGCTGAAGCTTTCTTT; CDR3aa: CASRLSPRDRGSAEAFF
abundance: .; v_gene: TRBV10-2; d_gene: .; j_gene: TRBJ1-5; CDR3nt: TGCGCCAGCAGTGAGGGCAGGGTTCTTCAGCCCCAGCATTTT; CDR3aa: CASSEGRVLQPQHF
abundance: .; v_gene: TRBV18; d_gene: .; j_gene: TRBJ2-7; CDR3nt: TGTGCCAGCTCACCGGACAGCTCCTACGAGCAGTACTTC; CDR3aa: CASSPDSSYEQYF
abundance: once; v_gene: TRBV5-6; d_gene: TRBD2; j_gene: TRBJ2-2; CDR3nt: TGTGCCAGCAGCACCGGCGGGGGAGCCGGGGAGCTGTTTTTT; CDR3aa: CASSTGGGAGELFF
abundance: few; v_gene: TRBV27; d_gene: TRBD1; j_gene: TRBJ1-5; CDR3nt: TGTGCCAGCAGTTGGACAGGGAGGGATCAGCCCCAGCATTTT; CDR3aa: CASSWTGRDQPQHF
abundance: few; v_gene: TRBV7-8; d_gene: .; j_gene: TRBJ2-5; CDR3nt: TGTGCCAGCAGCTTAGGCGGCGGGCCTCAAGAGACCCAGTACTTC; CDR3aa: CASSLGGGPQETQYF
abundance: .; v_gene: TRBV19; d_gene: TRBD2; j_gene: TRBJ2-7; CDR3nt: TGTGCCACGATCGGGGGGGCCTACGAGCAGTACTTC; CDR3aa: CATIGGAYEQYF
abundance: .; v_gene: TRBV20-1; d_gene: TRBD2; j_gene: TRBJ2-5; CDR3nt: TGCAAACTAGCGGGGGGAGAGACCCAGTACTTC; CDR3aa: CKLAGGETQYF
abundance: .; v_gene: TRBV10-2; d_gene: .; j_gene: TRBJ2-2; CDR3nt: TGCGCCAGCTCGATCCTAGGCCCCGGGGAGCTGTTTTTT; CDR3aa: CASSILGPGELFF
abundance: once; v_gene: TRBV12-2; d_gene: .; j_gene: TRBJ2-1; CDR3nt: TGTGCAAGTCGCTTAGCGGGGGAGGTATCCCCCAAATACAATGAGCAGTTCTTC; CDR3aa: CASRLAGEVSPKYNEQFF
abundance: .; v_gene: TRBV2; d_gene: .; j_gene: TRBJ1-4; CDR3nt: TGTGCCAGCAAGGGGGGGAGCGAAAAACTGTTTTTT; CDR3aa: CASKGGSEKLFF
abundance: .; v_gene: TRBV18; d_gene: TRBD1; j_gene: TRBJ1-2; CDR3nt: TGTGCCAGCTCACCGGGGACAGGGGGCGGCTACACCTTC; CDR3aa: CASSPGTGGGYTF
abundance: .; v_gene: TRBV9; d_gene: .; j_gene: TRBJ1-2; CDR3nt: TGTGCCAGCAGCGAATCAGGGGCTCTGAGCTATGGCTACACCTTC; CDR3aa: CASSESGALSYGYTF
abundance: .; v_gene: TRBV6-6; d_gene: .; j_gene: TRBJ1-4; CDR3nt: TGTGCCAGCAGTTATGGGACTCGGAGTGAAAAACTGTTTTTT; CDR3aa: CASSYGTRSEKLFF
abundance: .; v_gene: TRBV6-5; d_gene: .; j_gene: TRBJ2-4; CDR3nt: TGTGCCAGCAGTTCAGGGTTGATAGCCAAAAACATTCAGTACTTC; CDR3aa: CASSSGLIAKNIQYF
abundance: .; v_gene: TRBV4-3; d_gene: .; j_gene: TRBJ2-1; CDR3nt: TGCGCCCATACAGCTGCCTCCTACAATGAGCAGTTCTTC; CDR3aa: CAHTAASYNEQFF
abundance: .; v_gene: TRBV2; d_gene: TRBD2; j_gene: TRBJ2-3; CDR3nt: TGTGCCAGCAGACAGACTAGCGGGAGTGCCACAGATACGCAGTATTTT; CDR3aa: CASRQTSGSATDTQYF
abundance: .; v_gene: TRBV6-5; d_gene: .; j_gene: TRBJ2-5; CDR3nt: TGTGCCAGCAGTTTACAGGGCGAAGAGACCCAGTACTTC; CDR3aa: CASSLQGEETQYF
abundance: .; v_gene: TRBV5-1; d_gene: TRBD1; j_gene: TRBJ1-2; CDR3nt: TGCGCCAGCAGCTTGGGGCGGGACAGGCTTTATGGCTACACCTTC; CDR3aa: CASSLGRDRLYGYTF
abundance: .; v_gene: TRBV4-1; d_gene: .; j_gene: TRBJ2-3; CDR3nt: TGCGCCAGCGGAGACCTATCGCGCGATACGCAGTATTTT; CDR3aa: CASGDLSRDTQYF
abundance: .; v_gene: TRBV11-2; d_gene: .; j_gene: TRBJ2-7; CDR3nt: TGTGCCAGCAGCTTAGTGGCCGTCACCTACGAGCAGTACTTC; CDR3aa: CASSLVAVTYEQYF
abundance: .; v_gene: TRBV30; d_gene: .; j_gene: TRBJ2-1; CDR3nt: TGTGCCTGGACCGGGAGTTCTGGCAATGAGCAGTTCTTC; CDR3aa: CAWTGSSGNEQFF
abundance: .; v_gene: TRBV5-1; d_gene: .; j_gene: TRBJ2-7; CDR3nt: TGCGCCAGCAGCTTGGGACCAGGCTACGAGCAGTACTTC; CDR3aa: CASSLGPGYEQYF
abundance: .; v_gene: TRBV6-6; d_gene: .; j_gene: TRBJ1-2; CDR3nt: TGTGCCAGCAGTTACGACACAGACAGTCCAAATGGCTACACCTTC; CDR3aa: CASSYDTDSPNGYTF
abundance: .; v_gene: TRBV7-3; d_gene: .; j_gene: TRBJ2-5; CDR3nt: TGTGCCAGCAGCTACCTAGGCGGTCGTTCGGAGACCCAGTACTTC; CDR3aa: CASSYLGGRSETQYF
abundance: .; v_gene: TRBV5-4; d_gene: .; j_gene: TRBJ1-6; CDR3nt: TGTGCCAGCAGCTCAGAAAATTCACCCCTCCACTTT; CDR3aa: CASSSENSPLHF
abundance: few; v_gene: TRBV4-3; d_gene: .; j_gene: TRBJ1-4; CDR3nt: TGCGCCAGCAGCCCTGGCCGAGGGTGGACTAATGAAAAACTGTTTTTT; CDR3aa: CASSPGRGWTNEKLFF
abundance: .; v_gene: TRBV4-3; d_gene: .; j_gene: TRBJ1-4; CDR3nt: TGCGCCAGCAGTCAAGCCGCGGGGGTCGGTAATGAAAAACTGTTTTTT; CDR3aa: CASSQAAGVGNEKLFF
abundance: .; v_gene: TRBV7-1; d_gene: .; j_gene: TRBJ2-5; CDR3nt: TGTGCCAGCAGCTTAGTAGCAGCACAAGAGACCCAGTACTTC; CDR3aa: CASSLVAAQETQYF
abundance: once; v_gene: TRBV19; d_gene: TRBD1; j_gene: TRBJ1-6; CDR3nt: TGTGCCAGTAGTTTGGGACAGGGGATTTCACCCCTCCACTTT; CDR3aa: CASSLGQGISPLHF